A single sample gave rise to the 26 T cell receptor beta chains below, sequenced in a study of Tregs in tolerant kidney transplant recipients. Antigens of these TCRs are unknown. Data came from immunoSEQ multiplex PCR; TCRdb stores just in-frame clones and leaves some out. The repertoire holds 9,000 to 13,000 clones, with under 95% as singletons. The sequences come from Tregs from blood cultured with allogeneic cells, collected before the transplant. The receptors here all came from a human patient who received a combined kidney and bone marrow transplant.

CDR3 sequence reads: CASSKSTDTQYF. In DNA form, the CDR3 reads TGTGCCAGCAGCAAAAGCACAGATACGCAGTATTTT. The V and J genes are TRBV14 and TRBJ2-3; unclear D gene. Per the germline V gene, CDR1 is SGHDN and CDR2 is FVKESK. This CDR3 is 12 amino acids long. Deletions cut 5 bases from V and 0 bases from J, with 3 bases between.

This chain uses TRBV19 with TRBJ1-5, with TRBD1 identical over 8 bases. CDR1 and CDR2 (germline): LNHDA, SQIVND (reference sequence). CDR3 size: 12 residues. Losses at the gene ends were 5 bases for V and 6 bases for J; bases not matched to a gene: 0. The CDR3 sequence is CASSGTGQPQHF. The CDR3 DNA is TGTGCCAGTAGTGGGACAGGTCAGCCCCAGCATTTT.

The chain has TRBV5-1 and TRBJ1-2; TRBD1 is a possible D gene (5 bases). Trimming shortened V by 1 base and J by 7 bases, and 11 bases separated the two germline ends. The CDR3 length is 13 residues. Germline V gives CDR1 SGHRS, CDR2 YFSETQ. The CDR3 spells CASSLIGEGGYTF. Here the CDR3 DNA reads TGCGCCAGCAGCTTGATAGGGGAAGGTGGCTACACCTTC.

The V call is TRBV7-2, the J call TRBJ2-4, with D unresolved. The germline CDR1 and CDR2 sequences are SGHTA and FQGNSA. V shed 1 base and J shed 4 bases, with 8 bases lying between them. The CDR3 sequence is 14 residues long. The CDR3 reads CASSLVTKKNIQYF. Written as DNA, the CDR3 is TGTGCCAGCAGCTTAGTGACCAAAAAAAACATTCAGTACTTC. Looking up the rest from reference TRBV7-2 and TRBJ2-4 gives the full variable domain: GAGVSQSPSNKVTEKGKDVELRCDPISGHTALYWYRQSLGQGLEFLIYFQGNSAPDKSGLPSDRFSAERTGGSVSTLTIQRTQQEDSAVYLCASSLVTKKNIQYFGAGTRLSVL.

This CDR3 is CASSFIGDRTWETQYF. CDR3 nucleotide sequence: TGTGCCAGCAGCTTCATAGGGGACAGGACGTGGGAGACCCAGTACTTC. V usage is TRBV4-2 and J usage is TRBJ2-5; TRBD1 aligns across 8 bases. J was trimmed by 5 bases and V by 5 bases; bases with no gene match: 13. There are 16 residues in the CDR3. CDR1 and CDR2 from the germline V gene are LGHNA and YNFKEQ.

This clone has only a few counts. The V gene is TRBV5-1, the J gene TRBJ1-2; D is ambiguous. The CDR3 is 15 amino acids. V lost 6 bases, J lost 1 base, and 16 bases lay in between. CDR1 is SGHRS, CDR2 YFSETQ, per germline. CDR3 residues: CASMGRPQHNYGYTF. The CDR3 bases are TGCGCCAGCATGGGTAGGCCACAGCATAACTATGGCTACACCTTC.

The genes are TRBV2 and TRBJ2-5; a possible D gene is TRBD1 (6 bases). Looked up from germline, CDR1 is SNHLY and CDR2 is FYNNEI. This CDR3 is 14 amino acids long. Between the trimmed V and J ends, which lost 6 bases and 0 bases, there was a span of 11 bases. The CDR3 sequence is CASRVGHNQETQYF. DNA for the CDR3: TGTGCCAGCAGAGTGGGACACAACCAAGAGACCCAGTACTTC.

J is TRBJ2-5 and V is TRBV27; D remains unclear. Germline loops: CDR1 MNHEY, CDR2 SMNVEV (reference sequence). V shed 0 bases and J shed 0 bases, with 11 bases lying between them. The CDR3 runs 16 residues. For the CDR3, the DNA is TGTGCCAGCAGTTTATCGGCCCGACTCTACCAAGAGACCCAGTACTTC. This sequence encodes CASSLSARLYQETQYF.

The rearrangement joins TRBV5-6 to TRBJ2-7; TRBD1 aligns across 9 bases. CDR1 and CDR2 from the germline V gene are SGHDT and YYEEEE. V lost 4 bases, J lost 3 bases, and 8 bases stayed unmatched. The CDR3 loop spans 15 amino acids. The CDR3 region is CASSPRDRVYYEQYF. CDR3 in DNA: TGTGCCAGCAGCCCCCGGGACAGGGTTTACTACGAGCAGTACTTC.

This chain's CDR3 is CAWSVGGGRPDTQYF. For the CDR3, the DNA is TGTGCCTGGAGTGTTGGCGGGGGGAGGCCAGATACGCAGTATTTT. The chain is built from TRBV30 and TRBJ2-3; 8 bases agree with TRBD2. Germline CDR1 is GTSNPN and CDR2 is SVGIG (reference sequence). The CDR3 is made up of 15 amino acids. The V gene end was trimmed by 0 bases and the J gene end by 4 bases; junction bases not matched to a gene: 6.

The chain combines TRBV7-9 with TRBJ1-1, with TRBD1 as a possible D gene (6 bases). Germline V gene lookup returns CDR1 SEHNR and CDR2 FQNEAQ (reference sequence). The V end lost 6 bases, the J end lost 0 bases, and 11 bases lay between the germline ends. The CDR3 totals 14 residues. The CDR3 spells CASRFGQLNTEAFF. The DNA of the CDR3 is TGTGCCAGCAGATTCGGACAGCTGAACACTGAAGCTTTCTTT.

The chain joins TRBV7-2 to TRBJ2-2; no reliable D call. This CDR3 contains 15 residues. Germline-derived CDR1 and CDR2 are SGHTA and FQGNSA. V lost 1 base to trimming and J lost 4 bases, with 10 bases between them. In nucleotides, the CDR3 is TGTGCCAGCAGCTTAGAGTTGCTCTTCACCGGGGAGCTGTTTTTT. Translated, it gives CASSLELLFTGELFF.

This clone was seen once. J is TRBJ2-7 and V is TRBV7-2; D might be TRBD2 (6 bases). V was clipped by 1 base and J by 2 bases, with 12 bases between them. The CDR3 extends over 15 amino acids. CDR1 and CDR2 (germline): SGHTA, FQGNSA. The chain's CDR3 is CASSLVFAGTYEQYF. CDR3 bases: TGTGCCAGCAGCTTAGTTTTCGCGGGGACCTACGAGCAGTACTTC.

The chain employs TRBV11-3 and TRBJ2-1; D unresolved. Germline V gene lookup returns CDR1 SGHNT and CDR2 YENEEA. The V and J ends lost 4 bases and 9 bases respectively, with 16 bases between them. The CDR3 spans 14 residues. CDR3 loop: CASSSNIGSGEQFF. The CDR3 nucleotides are TGTGCCAGCAGCTCAAATATCGGGTCCGGTGAGCAGTTCTTC.

This sequence joins TRBV5-1 and TRBJ1-1; D is possibly TRBD1 (6 bases). The germline V gene has CDR1 SGHRS and CDR2 YFSETQ. V lost 4 bases and J lost 0, with 7 bases in between. The CDR3 loop spans 13 amino acids. The CDR3 loop is CASSQGLNTEAFF. The DNA for the CDR3 is TGCGCCAGCAGCCAGGGGTTGAACACTGAAGCTTTCTTT.

The chain carries TRBV7-6 and TRBJ1-5; 11 nucleotides agree with TRBD1. Germline V CDR1 and CDR2: SGHVS, FNYEAQ. The CDR3 sequence is 15 residues long. Germline trimming cut 4 bases from V and 6 bases from J; bases unmatched to any gene: 5. The CDR3 loop reads CASSSGQGVGQPQHF. CDR3 DNA sequence: TGTGCCAGCAGCTCGGGACAGGGGGTAGGTCAGCCCCAGCATTTT.

The chain combines TRBV7-3 with TRBJ2-7, with TRBD1 matching over 8 bases. The ends lost 5 bases at V and 0 bases at J; junction bases unmatched: 6. The germline CDR1 and CDR2 sequences are SGHTA and FQGTGA. The CDR3 is 15 amino acids. CDR3 residues: CASSASGTGSYEQYF. For the CDR3, the DNA is TGTGCCAGCAGCGCCTCCGGGACAGGCTCCTACGAGCAGTACTTC.

V and J are TRBV11-2 and TRBJ2-4, with 9 nucleotides matching TRBD1. Germline values: CDR1 SGHAT, CDR2 FQNNGV. This CDR3 is built from 13 residues. Trimming removed 4 bases from V and 9 bases from J; junction bases left unmatched: 4. The CDR3 DNA is TGTGCCAGCAGCTCGGACAGGGGCGGCATTCAGTACTTC. The encoded protein is CASSSDRGGIQYF.

The chain recombines TRBV7-9 with TRBJ1-3; D uncertain. The germline CDR1 and CDR2 sequences are SEHNR and FQNEAQ (reference sequence). Trimming shortened V by 3 bases and J by 0 bases, and 3 bases separated the two germline ends. CDR3 length: 13 amino acids. The chain's CDR3 is CASSFNSGNTIYF. In DNA form, the CDR3 reads TGTGCCAGCAGCTTCAACTCTGGAAACACCATATATTTT.

In this sample, this clone turned up a few times. The chain combines TRBV6-6 with TRBJ1-4; perhaps TRBD1 as D (6 bases). CDR1 and CDR2 (germline): MNHNY, SVGAGI (reference sequence). Trimming left V 1 base short and J 10 bases short, with 10 bases between. The CDR3 has 13 residues. The CDR3 spells CASSYLQGGKLFF. DNA for the CDR3: TGTGCCAGCAGTTACTTACAGGGTGGAAAACTGTTTTTT.

V and J are TRBV7-2 and TRBJ2-3; 12 nucleotides align to TRBD2. The germline V gene has CDR1 SGHTA and CDR2 FQGNSA. There are 16 residues in the CDR3. V trimming: 0 bases; J trimming: 4 bases; junction bases outside the gene matches: 2. CDR3 DNA: TGTGCCAGCAGCTTAGCGAGACTAGCGGGGGCAGATACGCAGTATTTT. Protein sequence: CASSLARLAGADTQYF.

The genes are TRBV6-6 and TRBJ1-5; maybe TRBD1 (5 bases). The V gene's germline CDR1 is MNHNY and CDR2 SVGAGI (reference sequence). The ends were cut back, 4 bases at V and 2 bases at J, with 9 bases in the middle. The CDR3 length is 14 residues. Here the CDR3 DNA reads TGTGCCAGCAGTTCCGGCAGGGGCAATCAGCCCCAGCATTTT. Amino acid sequence: CASSSGRGNQPQHF.

This clone was detected only a few times. The J gene is TRBJ2-5, the V gene TRBV9; 15 bases agree with TRBD2. Germline V gene lookup returns CDR1 SGDLS and CDR2 YYNGEE. With 0 bases clipped from V and 3 bases from J, the junction kept 0 bases outside the gene matches. This CDR3 spans 16 amino acids. CDR3 nucleotide sequence: TGTGCCAGCAGCGTAGGGACTAGCGGGGGGGAAGAGACCCAGTACTTC. Its protein product is CASSVGTSGGEETQYF.

The rearrangement joins TRBV9 to TRBJ1-5, with a weak D call TRBD1 (6 bases). V was shortened by 2 bases and J by 4 bases, with 13 bases between the two germline ends. Germline-derived CDR1 and CDR2 are SGDLS and YYNGEE. The CDR3 is 15 residues long. As DNA, the CDR3 is TGTGCCAGCAGCGTTACAGGGCAGACTAATCAGCCCCAGCATTTT. Protein: CASSVTGQTNQPQHF.

The V call is TRBV4-1, the J call TRBJ2-7; 9 bases match TRBD2. The V gene's germline CDR1 is MGHRA and CDR2 YSYEKL. This CDR3 has 14 amino acids. V lost 3 bases, J lost 2 bases, and 2 bases stayed unmatched. CDR3 coding DNA: TGCGCCAGCAGCCAGCTAGCGGGGCCCTACGAGCAGTACTTC. Protein: CASSQLAGPYEQYF.

This chain links TRBV7-2 with TRBJ2-7; 10 bases agree with TRBD2. J was trimmed by 0 bases and V by 0 bases; bases with no gene match: 8. The CDR3 runs to 18 residues. CDR1 is SGHTA and CDR2 is FQGNSA in the germline V gene. The CDR3 DNA follows: TGTGCCAGCAGCTTAGCGGCTAGCGGGGGATCCCACTCCTACGAGCAGTACTTC. Its translation: CASSLAASGGSHSYEQYF.